This T cell receptor beta chain originates from a study of blood T cells in healthy people across ages. Across the study: Researchers report that template switching captured about one barcoded beta molecule per two T cells.

Primed by a sample-barcoded 5' primer and a J-beta primer mix, a second PCR proceeded for roughly 7 to 11 cycles. Each cDNA molecule was tagged by a template-switch adaptor with 12 random nucleotides. In TCRdb, the 5' RACE reads were re-called with MiXCR into one record per CDR3 protein. The sample lists about 2 million distinct CDR3 sequences, roughly 49% occurring once. There are a few counts of this clonotype. Its antigen remains unidentified. Points from the study as a whole: Diversity estimated from one million T cells was considered an underestimate.

The CDR3 has 15 amino acids. The germline V gene encodes CDR1 DFQATT and CDR2 SNEGSKA (reference sequence). V gave up 1 base and J gave up 9 bases; unmatched junction bases: 7. The sequenced sample consisted of blood. This receptor was identified in a woman between 40 and 50 years old in good health. The rearrangement uses TRBV20-1 and TRBJ1-6, with TRBD1 matching over 9 bases. As DNA, the CDR3 is TGCAGTGCTAGAGCGGACAGGGGATTGAGTTCACCCCTCCACTTT. Protein product: CSARADRGLSSPLHF.